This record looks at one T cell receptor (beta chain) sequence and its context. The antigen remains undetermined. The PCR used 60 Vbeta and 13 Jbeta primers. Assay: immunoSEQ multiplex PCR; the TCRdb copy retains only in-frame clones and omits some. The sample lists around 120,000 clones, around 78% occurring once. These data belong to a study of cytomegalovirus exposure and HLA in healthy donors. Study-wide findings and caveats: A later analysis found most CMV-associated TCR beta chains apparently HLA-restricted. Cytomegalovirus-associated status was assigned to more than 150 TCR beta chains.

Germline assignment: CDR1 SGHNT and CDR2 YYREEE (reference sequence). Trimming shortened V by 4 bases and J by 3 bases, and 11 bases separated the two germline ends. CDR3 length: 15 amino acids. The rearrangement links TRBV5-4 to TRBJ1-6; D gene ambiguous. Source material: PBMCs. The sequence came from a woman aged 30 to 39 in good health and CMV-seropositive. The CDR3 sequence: CASSTRDVYNSPLHF. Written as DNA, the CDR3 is TGTGCCAGCAGCACTAGGGATGTCTATAATTCACCCCTCCACTTT.